This T cell receptor beta chain is from a study of cytomegalovirus exposure and HLA in healthy donors (dated by TCRdb to about 2017). A note on the overall study: In an earlier analysis of approximately 500 of the donors, 250 to 300 Gb of sequence data and just under 120 million unique TCR beta sequences from 180 million or so T cells were reported. An early release that covered about 600 HLA-typed donors contained around 330 gigabases of sequencing data and 70 million to 100 million unique TCR sequences. The genetic ancestry cluster associated with self-reported Caucasian donors included 80% to 90% of the 398 genotyped donors. The study was designed to test whether signatures of past pathogen exposure could be identified by cataloging public T cell receptors. The study used immunosequencing to profile the T cell repertoires of approximately 630 subjects and linked those repertoires to cytomegalovirus serostatus. A separate validation cohort of approximately 130 different subjects was used in addition to the approximately 700-subject first cohort. To predict cytomegalovirus infection status, the study brought together high-throughput TCR immunosequencing, statistical association of individual TCRs with disease status, and machine learning. In a later analysis, previously published TCR beta repertoires from roughly 710 donors were re-analyzed and high-resolution HLA genotyping was added so that TCR occurrence patterns could be studied. In the later analysis, no new phenotypic data were used to find candidate immune exposures; instead, reliance was placed on TCR beta sequences and their occurrence across donors. To decide whether each TCR beta V gene segment behaved as functional or pseudogenic, an earlier analysis of approximately 600 of the donors relied on high-throughput TCR beta sequencing. Donor age, sex, ethnicity and CMV serostatus were collected together with the repertoire data. Genome-wide SNP genotypes for about 55% of the roughly 670 donors were used in a later genetic analysis, which treated that subset as a discovery cohort. Every repertoire in the discovery cohort had been generated on one and the same sequencing platform. Both class I and class II loci were covered by HLA typing, at four-digit resolution. Typing coverage differed by locus: A, B, C, DRB1 and DQB1 were typed in about 620-640 donors, DQA1 in 500 to 550, DPA1 in approximately 600, and DPB1 in just under 490. Five DR-DQ haplotypes were treated as single units for association and clustering because of strong linkage in the cohort. Across around 400 genotyped donors of the cohort, an average of about 240,000 unique TCR beta nucleotide sequences per donor were sequenced, and 15% to 20% of those sequences were non-productive.

The library was prepared using the immunoSEQ multiplex PCR assay. For the multiplex PCR, a mixture combining 60 forward primers for TCR Vbeta segments and 13 reverse primers for TCR Jbeta segments was used. A multiplex PCR assay on genomic DNA amplified the CDR3 region of rearranged TCR beta genes. The amplified TCR beta libraries were sequenced on the Illumina HiSeq System as 87-base-pair reads. The authors' pipeline ran thus. A later analysis counted about 80 million unique TCR beta chains across the 666 repertoires, and some 11 million of these chains were shared by at least two donors. Raw reads were error-corrected and collapsed into unique sequences by a nearest-neighbor algorithm in which closely related sequences were merged to remove PCR and sequencing errors. CDR3 sequences were aligned to IMGT reference sequences to assign V, D and J gene segments. Each retained sequence needed at least a six-nucleotide match to both a V gene segment and a J gene segment. Rearrangements were called productive when the CDR3 lacked stop codons and stayed in frame with V and J; all others were non-productive. Following IMGT convention, CDR3 was defined as the stretch from the second conserved V-encoded cysteine to the conserved J-encoded phenylalanine. Sequences without an unambiguous match to a single V gene segment were excluded from the earlier analysis of approximately 560 of the donors. An earlier analysis of several hundred of the donors called V segments functional above 56.7% productive rearrangements and segregating when the between-donor standard deviation exceeded 5%. A statistical classification framework was developed to diagnose cytomegalovirus status using the catalog of TCR beta chain sequences. In a later analysis, TCR nucleotide sequences were compared against IMGT/GENE-DB human TR gene sequences so that V and J genes could be assigned. In a later analysis, CDR3 sequences and most-parsimonious VDJ recombination scenarios were assigned using the TCRdist pipeline. In a later analysis, each TCR beta chain was defined by its CDR3 amino acid sequence together with its V-gene family, and reads without a unique V-gene family were excluded. In a later analysis, 500 to 700 highly shared, low-generation-probability nucleotide sequences were removed to address suspected cross-contamination and a sequencing artifact. For each public chain, a later analysis derived a clonal expansion index from normalized ranks of inferred template counts within each repertoire. In a later analysis, generation probabilities were computed with a VDJ recombination model fitted to out-of-frame rearrangements, and the resulting probabilities were checked against IGoR. A later analysis scored TCR-TCR, TCR-HLA and TCR-CMV co-occurrence with hypergeometric tests, applying a repertoire-size bias correction to TCR pairs. A later analysis estimated false discovery rates by permuting HLA or CMV assignments 20 times. In a later analysis, co-occurring TCRs were grouped using DBSCAN, and TCRdist sequence similarity was added for clustering within HLA-allele-positive subsets. Repertoires with fewer than 30,000 or more than 120,000 public chains, plus five repertoires with anomalous nucleotide sharing, were excluded from co-occurrence clustering. This immuneACCESS table, as held by TCRdb, lists in-frame sequences with V and J called but not all clones. Of the missing ones, under half trace to an unresolved V gene in checked studies; the others have no known cause. V and J calls and clone size are given by that table; D and trimming were obtained from the DNA. This sample is represented by roughly 150,000 clones; 82% of them were singletons. The ten largest clones add up to more than 2.5% of the sample.

Regarding this clone: Its antigen is still unknown. Qualities for individual bases were not recorded, and no much larger clone is one base off.

Points the paper makes about the study in general: The classifier was reported to diagnose cytomegalovirus status with high specificity and sensitivity in both the original cohort and the validation cohort. This cohort had only TCR beta chains sequenced, and the lack of alpha or paired-chain data limited which features could be detected. In a later genetic analysis, a missense DCLRE1C variant was associated with V-gene and J-gene trimming of TCR beta chains, and the association was replicated in an independent cohort. Most CMV-associated TCR beta chains appeared to be HLA-restricted in a later analysis, and the HLA associations seemed to be driven largely by CMV exposure. A few of the identified cytomegalovirus-associated TCR beta chains were confirmed in vitro to be specific for cytomegalovirus antigens. An earlier analysis of some 590 of the donors showed that most TCR beta V segments appeared in productive rearrangements either about 87% or about 30% of the time, which broadly matched IMGT annotations. The study listed approximately 150 TCR beta chains as associated with cytomegalovirus. When HLA alleles, especially DR and DQ, strongly co-occurred, attributing TCR associations to individual alleles was difficult. Linkage disequilibrium might explain the correlated functional status among segregating V segments, but an unknown experimental factor could not be ruled out. The earlier analysis of almost 600 of the donors excluded some 16 rarely observed V segments, including chromosome 9 orphons, because counts were too low. While some public TCRs were present in many individuals, most TCR sequences turned up only very rarely across donors. According to the authors, the approach could potentially be generalized to other disease states and immunological phenotypes. Because some donors lacked HLA typing at each locus, the association tests relied only on the typed subset. According to a later genetic analysis, donors in an Asian-associated ancestry cluster had fewer N-insertions in productive TCRs than the approximately 710-donor mean. The only immune exposure information available for the cohort was CMV serostatus. At a false discovery rate of 0.05, a later analysis linked 16,000 or so TCR beta sequences to specific HLA alleles. Several of the top co-occurrence clusters appeared to be linked to parvovirus B19, influenza, CMV and Epstein-Barr virus, according to a later analysis. A further reported finding was that TCR beta sequences accurately predicted the HLA-A and HLA-B alleles for most subjects in the first cohort. A group of highly shared sequence variants was considered likely to be a technical artifact of the sequencing pipeline. In a later analysis, HLA-associated TCR beta chains were found to be more clonally expanded and to have lower generation probabilities than equally common non-associated chains. The presence/absence analyses assumed that sequencing depth was roughly uniform across donors, and that assumption may not be true. According to a later analysis, TCR association rates differed among HLA loci, with DRB1 alleles showing the most associated TCRs and HLA-C alleles showing the fewest. Because the 87-base-pair reads could not distinguish some IMGT-functional V segments, including TRBV6-2 and TRBV6-3, those segments were excluded.

Spanning cysteine to phenylalanine, the CDR3 consists of 17 amino acids. Here the CDR3 DNA is all that survives: 51 bases in frame from base 1. CDR1 is given as PRHDT and CDR2 as FYEKMQ, both from the germline V gene (reference sequence). The cohort comprised around 700 healthy bone marrow donors. At the time of sampling, all cohort members were nominally healthy, though unrecorded immune exposures were likely present. The donor was CMV seronegative and belonged to the group of 352 seronegative cohort members. A peripheral blood sample was collected from each donor, and TCR beta sequencing was performed on peripheral blood mononuclear cells. Genomic DNA extraction from the blood cell samples was performed with the Qiagen DNeasy Blood Extraction Kit.

This clonotype originated in a male donor in good health and CMV-seronegative. The sample comprised PBMCs. The V gene is TRBV13 and the J gene is TRBJ2-5; 10 junctional bases match TRBD2. The end of the DNA aligns better with TRBJ2-7, so the J call may be wrong. The DNA sequence reads TGTGCCAGCAGCTTAGTTTCGGCGACTAGCGGGCGCTACGAGCAGTACTTC. It encodes CASSLVSATSGRYEQYF.